This T cell receptor beta chain was obtained from a study of prognosis after radiotherapy for stage I lung cancer. With 3 bases removed from V and 4 bases from J, the gap between germline ends came to 14 bases. This CDR3 comprises 15 residues. The germline V gene encodes CDR1 MDHEN and CDR2 SYDVKM. This clonotype was seen a handful of times. Antigen unknown. Multiplex PCR, run in two rounds, amplified TCR beta CDR3 from genomic DNA. With primers specific to each TRBV and TRBJ gene, the first-round PCR was performed. TCRdb passed the multiplex PCR reads through MiXCR, listing each CDR3 protein once. The top ten clones hold 33% of a sample with about 31,000 distinct CDR3 sequences, about 29% of them seen once. The blood draw at each of two time points yielded 5.5 to 6.5 milliliters of peripheral blood. Whole-study results and caveats: Patients given stereotactic body radiation therapy showed fewer unique TCR clones afterward, median 10,088 versus 6,861. It was in patients who developed distant metastases that Shannon entropy after stereotactic body radiation therapy was lower.

The specimen was PBMCs, collected before or after stereotactic body radiation therapy (not recorded which). V is TRBV28 and J is TRBJ2-3, with a possible D match to TRBD1 (5 bases). The source of this sequence is a donor over 45 with non-small cell lung cancer. DNA for the CDR3: TGTGCCAGCAGTTTTTCAGGGCAGGCTTCAGATACGCAGTATTTT. This sequence encodes CASSFSGQASDTQYF. The whole variable domain, filled in from reference TRBV28 and TRBJ2-3, reads DVKVTQSSRYLVKRTGEKVFLECVQDMDHENMFWYRQDPGLGLRLIYFSYDVKMKEKGDIPEGYSVSREKKERFSLILESASTNQTSMYLCASSFSGQASDTQYFGPGTRLTVL.